Here is one T cell receptor beta chain with its context. The repertoire was sequenced with immunoSEQ multiplex PCR; TCRdb's copy has only in-frame clones and lacks some. The data show about 200,000 clones, around 90% seen once. The data stem from a study of T cell responses to AZD1222 COVID-19 vaccine. Here the sequenced sample was peripheral blood, taken 28 days after the second dose of the MenACWY control vaccine. The origin of this receptor is an adult who received the MenACWY meningococcal vaccine as a control.

The CDR3 spells CATSREQGGVGTEAFF. CDR3 nucleotides: TGTGCCACCAGCAGAGAACAGGGTGGGGTGGGCACTGAAGCTTTCTTT. V is TRBV15 and J is TRBJ1-1; D is perhaps TRBD1 (6 bases). The CDR3 consists of 16 residues. V was trimmed by 0 bases and J by 4 bases, leaving 15 bases between them. Germline-derived CDR1 and CDR2 are LNHNV and YYDKDF (reference sequence). The full variable domain, completed using reference TRBV15 and TRBJ1-1, is DAMVIQNPRYQVTQFGKPVTLSCSQTLNHNVMYWYQQKSSQAPKLLFHYYDKDFNNEADTPDNFQSRRPNTSFCFLDIRSPGLGDTAMYLCATSREQGGVGTEAFFGQGTRLTVV.